The 4 T cell receptor beta chains reported below all come from one sample, sequenced in a study of beta chain features in type 1 diabetes. These TCRs' antigens remain unknown. cDNA synthesis used the whole RNA isolate, giving expressed TCRB sequences. Here immunoSEQ multiplex PCR was the method, and the copy in TCRdb shows in-frame clones only, minus some. Of under 850,000 clones detected, about an eighth appear once; the ten largest clones hold approximately 0.022%. Notes on the study in general: In every one of the four CD4+ subsets, TCRB CDR3s were moderately but significantly shorter in Type 1 diabetes patients.

What was sequenced was naive CD4+ T cells from blood. The receptors here all came from a young man with type 1 diabetes.

V is TRBV29-1 and J is TRBJ2-1, with 9 bases aligning to TRBD1. CDR1 SQVTM and CDR2 ANQGSEA come from the germline V gene. This CDR3 is 13 amino acids long. J was trimmed by 10 bases and V by 6 bases; bases with no gene match: 10. The CDR3 is CSVPRDRVREQFF. The CDR3 DNA is TGCAGCGTCCCCCGGGACAGGGTGCGGGAGCAGTTCTTC.

This clone was counted only a few times. V usage is TRBV7-2 and J usage is TRBJ2-3, with 8 bases aligning to TRBD1. Germline values: CDR1 SGHTA, CDR2 FQGNSA. This CDR3 comprises 16 residues. V was pared by 3 bases and J by 2 bases, with 7 bases of the junction left unmatched. The CDR3 sequence is CASSFLGTGYTDTQYF. Written as DNA, the CDR3 is TGTGCCAGCAGCTTTTTAGGGACAGGATACACAGATACGCAGTATTTT.

This clone has a handful of counts. V is TRBV18 and J is TRBJ1-3; D perhaps matches TRBD1 (5 bases). The CDR3 covers 15 residues. V dropped 3 bases and J dropped 0 bases, with 9 bases sitting between them. CDR1 and CDR2 (germline): KGHSH, LQKENI. CDR3 bases: TGTGCCAGCTCACCTACAGGTGTCTCTGGAAACACCATATATTTT. This codes for CASSPTGVSGNTIYF.

The J gene is TRBJ1-2, the V gene TRBV6-6; 9 bases agree with TRBD1. The trim removed 6 bases at V and 4 bases at J, leaving 6 bases unmatched. Germline loops: CDR1 MNHNY, CDR2 SVGAGI (reference sequence). This CDR3 has 14 residues. The CDR3 DNA follows: TGTGCCAGCAGCCTGGGACAGGGAACCTATGGCTACACCTTC. Its protein is CASSLGQGTYGYTF.